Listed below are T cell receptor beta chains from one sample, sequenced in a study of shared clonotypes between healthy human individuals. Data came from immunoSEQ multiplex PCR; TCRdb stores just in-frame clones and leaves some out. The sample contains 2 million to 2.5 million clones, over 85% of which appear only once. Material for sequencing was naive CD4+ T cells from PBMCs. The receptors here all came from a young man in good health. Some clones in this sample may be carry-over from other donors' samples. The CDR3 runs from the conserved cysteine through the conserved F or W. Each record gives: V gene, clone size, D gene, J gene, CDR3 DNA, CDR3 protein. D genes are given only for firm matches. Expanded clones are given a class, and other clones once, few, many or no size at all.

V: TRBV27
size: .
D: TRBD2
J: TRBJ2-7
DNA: TGTGCCAGCAAGGGTGCTAGCGGGAGCCCAAAGTCCTACGAGCAGTACTTC
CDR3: CASKGASGSPKSYEQYF

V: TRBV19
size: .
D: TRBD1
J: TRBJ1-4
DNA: TGTGCCAGTAGCAGAGCGGACAGGGCTAATGAAAAACTGTTTTTT
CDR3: CASSRADRANEKLFF

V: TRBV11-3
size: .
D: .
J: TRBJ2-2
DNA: TGTGCCAGCAGCTTAGGATCGGGGGGCTACACCGGGGAGCTGTTTTTT
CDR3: CASSLGSGGYTGELFF

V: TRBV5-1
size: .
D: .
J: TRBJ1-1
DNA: TGCGCCAGCAGCTTGGGGTATCAGACTGAAGCTTTCTTT
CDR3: CASSLGYQTEAFF

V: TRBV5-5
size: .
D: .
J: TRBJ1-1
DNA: TGTGCCAGCAGCTTGGGGGTCGTGACTGAAGCTTTCTTT
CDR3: CASSLGVVTEAFF

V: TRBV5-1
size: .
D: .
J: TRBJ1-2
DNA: TGCGCCAGCAGCTTGGCGTCGGGGGCCGGCTACACCTTC
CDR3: CASSLASGAGYTF

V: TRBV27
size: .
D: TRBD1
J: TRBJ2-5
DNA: TGTGCCAGCAGAACAGGGGGAGGAGAGACCCAGTACTTC
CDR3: CASRTGGGETQYF

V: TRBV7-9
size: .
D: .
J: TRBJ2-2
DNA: TGTGCCAGCGAGCTAGCGAACACCGGGGAGCTGTTTTTT
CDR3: CASELANTGELFF

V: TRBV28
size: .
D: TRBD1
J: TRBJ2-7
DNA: TGTGCCAGCAGAAGCTCCGGACAGGGGGAGTACGAGCAGTACTTC
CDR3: CASRSSGQGEYEQYF

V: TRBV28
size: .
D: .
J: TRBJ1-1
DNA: TGTGCCAGCAGTCGGGGGTTCTCGAGAGCTTTCTTT
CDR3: CASSRGFSRAFF

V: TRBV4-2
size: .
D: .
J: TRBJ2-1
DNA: TGTGCCAGCAGCCAAGATTGTAACCTGGCCCAACAATGTGAGCAGTTCTTC
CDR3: CASSQDCNLAQQCEQFF

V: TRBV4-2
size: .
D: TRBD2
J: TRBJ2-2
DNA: TGTGCCAGCAGCCAAGAGTTCCGACTAGCGGGAGAGGGGTACACCGGGGAGCTGTTTTTT
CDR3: CASSQEFRLAGEGYTGELFF

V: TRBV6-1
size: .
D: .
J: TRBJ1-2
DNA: TGTGCCAGCAGGGAGGGCGTAGTGGACGGCTACACCTTC
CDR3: CASREGVVDGYTF

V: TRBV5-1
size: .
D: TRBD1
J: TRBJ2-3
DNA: TGCGCCAGCAGCTTTCGACAGGGGGGCACAGATACGCAGTATTTT
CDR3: CASSFRQGGTDTQYF

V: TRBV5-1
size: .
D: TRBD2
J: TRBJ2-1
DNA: TGCGCCAGCAGCCCGGTGGGCGGGAGAAGGGAGCAGTTCTTC
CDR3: CASSPVGGRREQFF

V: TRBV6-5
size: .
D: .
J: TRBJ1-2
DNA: TGTGCCAGCTCCCCCCCAGGCTCAACTAACTATGGCTACACCTTC
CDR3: CASSPPGSTNYGYTF

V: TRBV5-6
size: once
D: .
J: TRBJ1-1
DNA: TGTGCCAGCAGTCGTACATACACTGAAGCTTTCTTT
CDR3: CASSRTYTEAFF

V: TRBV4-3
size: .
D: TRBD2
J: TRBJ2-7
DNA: TGCGCCAGCAGCCAACCCTTTCCTCGGACTAGCGGGAGTTCGGTGCAGTACTTC
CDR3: CASSQPFPRTSGSSVQYF

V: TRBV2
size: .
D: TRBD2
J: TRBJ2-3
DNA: TGTGCCAGCAGTGTACTAGCGGCCGACACAGATACGCAGTATTTT
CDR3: CASSVLAADTDTQYF

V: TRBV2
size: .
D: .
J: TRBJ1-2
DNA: TGTGCCAGCAGTGTTCGACACGTGTATGGCTACACCTTC
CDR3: CASSVRHVYGYTF

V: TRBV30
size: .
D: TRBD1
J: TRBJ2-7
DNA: TGTGCCTGGAGTGCGGACAGGGCAAACGAGCAGTACTTC
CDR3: CAWSADRANEQYF

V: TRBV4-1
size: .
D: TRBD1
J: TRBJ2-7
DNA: TGCGCCAGCAGCCGGGACAGGGGAACCTACGAGCAGTACTTC
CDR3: CASSRDRGTYEQYF

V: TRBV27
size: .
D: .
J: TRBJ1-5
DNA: TGTGCCAGCAGTTTAAACGGGCGGCCTAATCAGCCCCAGCATTTT
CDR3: CASSLNGRPNQPQHF

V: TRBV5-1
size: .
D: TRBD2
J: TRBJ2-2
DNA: TGCGCCAGCAGCTCGACGACTAGCGGGAGACCGAAGACCGGGGAGCTGTTTTTT
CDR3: CASSSTTSGRPKTGELFF

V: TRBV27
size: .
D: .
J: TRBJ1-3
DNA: TGTGCCAGCAGTTTGGCCGGGAACTCTGGAAACACCATATATTTT
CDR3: CASSLAGNSGNTIYF

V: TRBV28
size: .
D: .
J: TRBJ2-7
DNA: TGTGCCAGCAGTTCCCGTGGCGAGCAGTACTTC
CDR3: CASSSRGEQYF

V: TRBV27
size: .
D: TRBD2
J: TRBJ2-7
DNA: TGTGCCAGCAGTTTTAAACCAGCGGGAGTTAGCGAGCAGTACTTC
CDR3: CASSFKPAGVSEQYF

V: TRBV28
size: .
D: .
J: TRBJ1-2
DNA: TGTGCCAGCTCCGACAGAATCTATGGCTACACCTTC
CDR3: CASSDRIYGYTF

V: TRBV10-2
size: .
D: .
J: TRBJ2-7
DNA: TGCGCCAGCAGTGAGGACAGGAGCTACTACGAGCAGTACTTC
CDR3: CASSEDRSYYEQYF

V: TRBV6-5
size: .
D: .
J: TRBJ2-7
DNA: TGTGCCAGCAGCCCCCAGGGAACGGGCGAGAGGAGGTACTTC
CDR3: CASSPQGTGERRYF

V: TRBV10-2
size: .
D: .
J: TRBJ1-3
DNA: TGCGCCAGCAAGGACACACGAACATCTGGAAACACCATATATTTT
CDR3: CASKDTRTSGNTIYF

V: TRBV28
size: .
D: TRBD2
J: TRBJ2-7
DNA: TGTGCCAGCAGGGACCGGGGGGGGTCTGAGCAGTACTTC
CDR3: CASRDRGGSEQYF

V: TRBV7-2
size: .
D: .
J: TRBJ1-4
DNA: TGTGCCAGCAGCTTAGAGCCAGCAACTAATGAAAAACTGTTTTTT
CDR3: CASSLEPATNEKLFF

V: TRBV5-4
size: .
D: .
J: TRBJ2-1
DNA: TGTGCCAGCAGCTTGGGTGTATTCAATGAGCAGTTCTTC
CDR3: CASSLGVFNEQFF

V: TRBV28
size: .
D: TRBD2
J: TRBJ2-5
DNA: TGTGCCAGCAGTACCCGCCGGCTAGCGGGACCGGTAGAGACCCAGTACTTC
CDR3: CASSTRRLAGPVETQYF

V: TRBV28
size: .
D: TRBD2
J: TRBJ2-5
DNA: TGTGCCAGCAGCCGGACCGGTAATCGCGGACTAGCGGGAGGGGAGACCCAGTACTTC
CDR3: CASSRTGNRGLAGGETQYF

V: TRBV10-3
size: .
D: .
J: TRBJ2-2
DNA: TGTGCCATCAGTGAGGCGAGGAACACCGGGGAGCTGTTTTTT
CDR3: CAISEARNTGELFF

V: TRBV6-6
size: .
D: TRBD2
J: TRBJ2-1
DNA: TGTGCCAGCAGTTACAAACTAGCGGGAGGTAGTGAGCAGTTCTTC
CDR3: CASSYKLAGGSEQFF